Each of the 9 T cell receptor beta chains below was sequenced from the same sample in a study of shared clonotypes between healthy human individuals. The table came from immunoSEQ multiplex PCR; TCRdb's copy has only in-frame clones and leaves some out. The data show about a million clones, with over 60% seen just once and around 1.4% held by the top ten. Sequencing used memory CD4+ T cells sorted from blood. Subset specified: CD45RA-negative fraction. The receptors were gathered from a man aged 18-30 years in good health.

The rearrangement uses TRBV20-1 and TRBJ2-7; D possibly corresponds to TRBD2 (5 bases). The CDR3 runs 11 residues. Trimming pared 5 bases from V and 2 bases from J, leaving 7 bases between. Germline CDR1 reads DFQATT; CDR2 reads SNEGSKA (reference sequence). The CDR3, as DNA: TGCAGTGCTTGGGAGCCCTACGAGCAGTACTTC. Amino acids: CSAWEPYEQYF.

Comments on this clone: The same CDR3 is also encoded by other DNA sequences in this sample. The rearrangement joins TRBV20-1 to TRBJ2-5; no definite D call. The germline V gene encodes CDR1 DFQATT and CDR2 SNEGSKA (reference sequence). This CDR3 is built from 10 residues. Trimming shortened V by 1 base and J by 5 bases, and 2 bases separated the two germline ends. The CDR3 sequence: CSARGETQYF. DNA for the CDR3: TGCAGTGCTAGAGGCGAGACCCAGTACTTC.

The chain combines TRBV11-2 with TRBJ1-5, with 7 bases fitting TRBD1. V was clipped by 0 bases and J by 7 bases; unmatched bases: 3. Germline CDR1 and CDR2: SGHAT and FQNNGV. The CDR3 is 14 residues long. This CDR3 reads CASSLEGGIQPQHF. CDR3 nucleotide sequence: TGTGCCAGCAGCTTAGAAGGGGGCATCCAGCCCCAGCATTTT.

V gene TRBV7-3 combines with J gene TRBJ1-1; no reliable D call. V lost 3 bases, J lost 1 base, and 6 bases lay in between. Germline CDR1 and CDR2: SGHTA and FQGTGA. The CDR3 is 13 amino acids. The CDR3 nucleotides read TGTGCCAGCAGCTTCCAGTCGAACACTGAAGCTTTCTTT. This codes for CASSFQSNTEAFF.

The J gene is TRBJ2-7, the V gene TRBV6-5; 11 nucleotides match TRBD2. The CDR3 is made up of 14 amino acids. Germline V gene lookup returns CDR1 MNHEY and CDR2 SVGAGI. The junction had 4 bases not matched to a gene; V was cut back by 3 bases and J by 6 bases. CDR3 region: CASSYSGRGLEQYF. The DNA for the CDR3 is TGTGCCAGCAGTTATAGCGGGAGGGGCCTCGAGCAGTACTTC.

This clone was picked up a small number of times. The CDR3 bases are TGTGCCAGCAGTTCAACCCCGGGACAGGCTAAAGGCTACACCTTC. Its translation: CASSSTPGQAKGYTF. The rearrangement uses TRBV6-5 and TRBJ1-2; 8 positions agree with TRBD1. The V gene end was trimmed by 4 bases and the J gene end by 8 bases; junction bases not matched to a gene: 12. CDR1 is MNHEY and CDR2 is SVGAGI in the germline V gene. The CDR3 consists of 15 residues.

The CDR3 here is CASSLARWGEETQYF. The CDR3 region has the DNA TGCGCCAGCAGCTTGGCCCGATGGGGGGAAGAGACCCAGTACTTC. The V gene is TRBV5-1, the J gene TRBJ2-5; a weak D match, TRBD2 (6 bases). The CDR3 consists of 15 residues. Germline-derived CDR1 and CDR2 are SGHRS and YFSETQ. V was pared by 0 bases and J by 3 bases, with 12 bases between.

The sample holds a few counts of this clone. The chain joins TRBV19 to TRBJ2-7, with D maybe TRBD1 (5 bases). Germline values: CDR1 LNHDA, CDR2 SQIVND (reference sequence). There are 13 residues in the CDR3. V lost 3 bases and J 4 bases, leaving 10 bases between the germline ends. In DNA, the CDR3 is TGTGCCAGTAGTATGGAAGGGGCTTACGAGCAGTACTTC. Protein sequence: CASSMEGAYEQYF.

This clone was seen more than once but under ten times. The chain carries TRBV11-3 and TRBJ2-1; D might be TRBD2 (5 bases). CDR3 length: 14 residues. Per germline, CDR1 SGHNT and CDR2 YENEEA. Trimming took off 2 bases at V and 9 bases at J, with 14 bases between the two ends. CDR3 bases: TGTGCCAGCAGCTTATCAGCGGCGACGGGTGAGCAGTTCTTC. This gives the protein CASSLSAATGEQFF. Full variable domain (remainder filled in from reference TRBV11-3 and TRBJ2-1): EAGVVQSPRYKIIEKKQPVAFWCNPISGHNTLYWYLQNLGQGPELLIRYENEEAVDDSQLPKDRFSAERLKGVDSTLKIQPAELGDSAVYLCASSLSAATGEQFFGPGTRLTVL.